The present TCR beta chain was sequenced within a study of cytomegalovirus exposure and HLA in healthy donors. At the level of the study: When 398 donors were genotyped, 81% of them were found to fall in the Caucasian-associated ancestry cluster. Regarding the study as a whole: An Asian-associated ancestry cluster reportedly showed fewer N-insertions than the approximately 660-donor mean in a later analysis.

Per germline, CDR1 GTSNPN and CDR2 SVGIG (reference sequence). V gave up 3 bases and J gave up 2 bases; unmatched junction bases: 1. The length of the CDR3 is 14 residues. The PCR had 60 Vbeta and 13 Jbeta primers. TCRdb's copy holds only in-frame clones and misses some; the assay was immunoSEQ multiplex PCR. The data contain 150,000 to 200,000 clones, about 80% of them singletons. With regard to this clone: Its matching antigen is unknown.

This clonotype was sampled from a woman in her thirties in good health and CMV-seronegative. Material: PBMCs. The J gene is TRBJ2-6, the V gene TRBV30, with TRBD2 matching over 7 bases. The CDR3 nucleotides read TGTGCCTGGAGCCGGGGGGCTGGGGCCAACGTCCTGACTTTC. Protein: CAWSRGAGANVLTF.